These 23 T cell receptor beta chains were all obtained from the same sample, sequenced in a study of T-cell memory formation after mild COVID-19. Using its own MiXCR run on the 5' RACE reads, TCRdb lists one record per CDR3 protein. Among roughly 340,000 distinct CDR3 sequences, around a sixth were seen once, and the ten largest hold 20% to 25%. Material: PBMCs or a T cell subset sorted from them (not recorded which). The receptors stem from a man between 18 and 35 years old who had mild COVID-19 (a few samples of this study predate the infection). Cell type and time point are not known.

This clonotype was seen ten or more times. V usage is TRBV11-2 and J usage is TRBJ2-5; TRBD2 aligns across 9 bases. Germline-derived CDR1 and CDR2 are SGHAT and FQNNGV. The CDR3 totals 14 residues. Germline trimming cut 4 bases from V and 2 bases from J; bases unmatched to any gene: 2. The CDR3 region has the DNA TGTGCCAGCAGCTGGGGACTAGCACAAGAGACCCAGTACTTC. Translation gives CASSWGLAQETQYF.

The chain couples TRBV19 to TRBJ2-6; D remains unclear. The CDR3 is made up of 13 amino acids. Trimming removed 7 bases at V and 2 bases at J, with 6 bases between. The germline CDR1 and CDR2 sequences are LNHDA and SQIVND (reference sequence). CDR3 DNA: TGTGCCAGTATTCCCGCTGGGGCCAACGTCCTGACTTTC. Its protein is CASIPAGANVLTF.

V usage is TRBV7-2 and J usage is TRBJ2-1; D is perhaps TRBD2 (5 bases). The CDR3 loop spans 15 amino acids. The germline V gene has CDR1 SGHTA and CDR2 FQGNSA. V lost 0 bases and J 5 bases, leaving 11 bases between the germline ends. This chain's CDR3 is CASSLAPGVNNEQFF. CDR3 DNA sequence: TGTGCCAGCAGCTTAGCCCCCGGGGTAAACAATGAGCAGTTCTTC.

This clonotype was seen more than once but under ten times. The rearrangement links TRBV3-1 to TRBJ2-5; D is possibly TRBD2 (5 bases). The CDR3 runs to 15 residues. The germline gives CDR1 LGHDT, CDR2 YNNKEL (reference sequence). Trimming left V 1 base short and J 4 bases short, with 13 bases between. The CDR3 region is CASSQAFSVGETQYF. In DNA form, the CDR3 reads TGTGCCAGCAGCCAAGCTTTTAGCGTTGGAGAGACCCAGTACTTC.

This clonotype has a count of ten or more. The genes are TRBV3-1 and TRBJ2-5; TRBD2 aligns across 9 bases. J lost 2 bases, V lost 7 bases, and 5 bases had no gene match. Germline values: CDR1 LGHDT, CDR2 YNNKEL (reference sequence). This CDR3 region has 14 residues. For the CDR3, the DNA is TGTGCCAGCATAAAGGCGGGGGGGCAAGAGACCCAGTACTTC. Encoded protein: CASIKAGGQETQYF.

This clonotype has only a few counts. CDR3 DNA sequence: TGTGCCAGCAGTTTTCGGCCTCGTCAGCCCCAGCATTTT. Encoded protein: CASSFRPRQPQHF. This chain uses TRBV12-3 or TRBV12-4 with TRBJ1-5; D is uncertain. With 3 bases removed from V and 6 bases from J, the gap between germline ends came to 9 bases. CDR3 size: 13 residues.

The chain has TRBV7-3 and TRBJ1-6; D is perhaps TRBD1 (5 bases). CDR3 length equals 14 residues. The germline CDR1 and CDR2 sequences are SGHTA and FQGTGA. V was pared by 4 bases and J by 7 bases, with 11 bases between. Written as DNA, the CDR3 is TGTGCCAGCAGCTCCGGGACGGAAAATTCACCCCTCCACTTT. Protein product: CASSSGTENSPLHF.

This clonotype showed up just a few times. The chain couples TRBV29-1 to TRBJ2-3, with D unclear. Germline CDR1 and CDR2: SQVTM and ANQGSEA. Trimming stripped 6 bases from V and 1 base from J, with 11 bases between. CDR3 length equals 13 residues. The CDR3 sequence: CSVIPSGTDTQYF. CDR3 nucleotides: TGCAGCGTAATTCCGAGCGGCACAGATACGCAGTATTTT.

V gene TRBV5-1 combines with J gene TRBJ1-2; TRBD1 might be the D (5 bases). Trimming cost V 0 bases and J 4 bases, with 13 bases left between them. The germline V gene encodes CDR1 SGHRS and CDR2 YFSETQ. CDR3 size: 15 residues. CDR3 DNA: TGCGCCAGCAGCTTGGCGGCGACTAGGGGCTATGGCTACACCTTC. This translates into CASSLAATRGYGYTF.

V usage is TRBV7-6 and J usage is TRBJ2-7; D is unclear. CDR1 is SGHVS and CDR2 is FNYEAQ in the germline V gene. V was clipped by 6 bases and J by 1 base, with 10 bases between them. The CDR3 contains 13 residues. The CDR3 reads CASSFGPSYEQYV. The CDR3 nucleotides read TGTGCCAGCAGTTTCGGACCTTCCTACGAGCAGTACGTC.

This clonotype was seen a handful of times. CDR3 DNA: TGTGCCAGCAGCTCAACCGGTTCTTGGGGAAACATTCAGTACTTC. Its translation is CASSSTGSWGNIQYF. This rearrangement joins TRBV4-2 to TRBJ2-4; D not certain. There are 15 residues in the CDR3. V was trimmed by 5 bases and J by 6 bases, leaving 17 bases between them. Germline V CDR1 and CDR2: LGHNA, YNFKEQ.

This clonotype has ten or more counts. The chain uses TRBV7-8 and TRBJ2-7; 12 bases are a match to TRBD1. V was pared by 5 bases and J by 4 bases, with 9 bases of the junction left unmatched. CDR1 and CDR2 (germline): SGHVS, FQNEAQ. This CDR3 is built from 16 residues. CDR3 nucleotide sequence: TGTGCCAGCAGCGCGGGGGGGACAGGGGGCTTTTACGAGCAGTACTTC. It encodes CASSAGGTGGFYEQYF.

The chain links TRBV4-1 to TRBJ1-5; D perhaps matches TRBD1 (5 bases). Germline V gene lookup returns CDR1 MGHRA and CDR2 YSYEKL. V lost 0 bases, J lost 7 bases, and 16 bases lay in between. This CDR3 has 16 amino acids. The CDR3 is CASSQDIFRAGQPQHF. The CDR3 nucleotides are TGCGCCAGCAGCCAAGATATTTTCAGGGCTGGGCAGCCCCAGCATTTT.

V and J are TRBV12-3 or TRBV12-4 and TRBJ2-3; 9 positions match TRBD2. V trimming: 6 bases; J trimming: 1 base; junction bases outside the gene matches: 8. CDR3 length equals 16 residues. As DNA, the CDR3 is TGTGCCAGCAGGGATAGGACTAGCGTCGGCACAGATACGCAGTATTTT. Translating it yields CASRDRTSVGTDTQYF.

This clonotype has just a few counts. The chain is built from TRBV5-1 and TRBJ1-1; maybe TRBD1 (6 bases). V was pared by 5 bases and J by 4 bases, with 12 bases between. The CDR3 length is 13 residues. Germline CDR1 SGHRS, CDR2 YFSETQ. DNA of the CDR3: TGCGCCAGCAGGGAGTGGGGGGCCACTGAAGCTTTCTTT. As protein: CASREWGATEAFF.

The sample holds a few counts of this clonotype. This chain connects TRBV14 to TRBJ2-7, with D hard to call. Germline CDR1 and CDR2: SGHDN and FVKESK. The CDR3 has 15 residues. V lost 1 base and J 0 bases, leaving 10 bases between the germline ends. CDR3 DNA sequence: TGTGCCAGCAGCCAAGCAAGGAATAACTCCTACGAGCAGTACTTC. Its translation: CASSQARNNSYEQYF.

In DNA, the CDR3 is TGTGCCAGCAGCAACTCTACCCAGACGGTCCGGGGGCGCTACAATGAGCAGTTCTTC. Amino acids: CASSNSTQTVRGRYNEQFF. The rearrangement uses TRBV21-1 and TRBJ2-1; the table's D gene call, TRBD1, was not cross checked with the DNA. TRBV21-1 is shown as a pseudogene. This CDR3 is built from 19 residues.

This clonotype has a handful of counts. The gene calls are TRBV20-1 and TRBJ2-1, with D perhaps being TRBD1 or TRBD2 (6 bases each). The V end lost 6 bases, the J end lost 6 bases, and 15 bases lay between the germline ends. Germline V gene sequence: CDR1 DFQATT, CDR2 SNEGSKA (reference sequence). CDR3 size: 13 residues. The CDR3, as DNA: TGCAGTGCCACGAGGGGGACTGGCAATGAGCAGTTCTTC. Its translation: CSATRGTGNEQFF.

The chain carries TRBV7-6 and TRBJ2-1, with TRBD1 identical over 11 bases. The V gene's germline CDR1 is SGHVS and CDR2 FNYEAQ. The CDR3 loop spans 15 amino acids. V lost 5 bases to trimming and J lost 8 bases; unmatched junction nucleotides: 8. The CDR3 sequence: CASSPGQGANYEQFF. CDR3 DNA: TGTGCCAGCAGCCCCGGACAGGGGGCGAACTATGAGCAGTTCTTC.

The rearrangement uses TRBV6-5 and TRBJ1-4; D might be TRBD1 (6 bases). CDR3 size: 15 residues. Deletions cut 5 bases from V and 7 bases from J, with 17 bases between. Germline CDR1 reads MNHEY; CDR2 reads SVGAGI. The CDR3 bases are TGTGCCAGCAGTCACCGGGGGCCGGGGGGTGAAAAACTGTTTTTT. This sequence encodes CASSHRGPGGEKLFF.

The gene calls are TRBV4-3 and TRBJ1-4; D gene ambiguous. The V end lost 0 bases, the J end lost 0 bases, and 8 bases lay between the germline ends. This CDR3 is 16 amino acids long. The germline V gene encodes CDR1 LGHNA and CDR2 YSLEER. CDR3 DNA sequence: TGCGCCAGCAGCCAAGAGTACACCGCAACTAATGAAAAACTGTTTTTT. It codes for CASSQEYTATNEKLFF.

This clonotype was found many times. This chain uses TRBV12-3 or TRBV12-4 with TRBJ2-1; D is possibly TRBD2 (6 bases). V was trimmed by 8 bases and J by 7 bases, leaving 15 bases between them. This CDR3 comprises 13 residues. The CDR3 spells CASADPGGNEQFF. The DNA for the CDR3 is TGTGCCAGCGCCGACCCTGGAGGGAATGAGCAGTTCTTC.

This clonotype appeared a few times. The J gene is TRBJ1-4, the V gene TRBV5-1; possible D gene TRBD1, 6 bases. The CDR3 consists of 15 residues. CDR1 is SGHRS and CDR2 is YFSETQ in the germline V gene. Trimming took off 4 bases at V and 3 bases at J, with 13 bases between the two ends. The CDR3 DNA is TGCGCCAGCAGCGAAGCACAGGGCTCTAATGAAAAACTGTTTTTT. Encoded protein: CASSEAQGSNEKLFF.